This T cell receptor beta chain was identified during a study of shared clonotypes between healthy human individuals (dated by TCRdb to between 2020 and 2021). Looking at the study overall: A few men and a couple of women, aged 18 to 49 years, made up the cohort. For each donor, three plates each were used for CD4 naive and CD4 memory, two plates were used for CD8 naive, and one plate was used for CD8 memory. Blood TCR repertoires of a handful of healthy adults were deeply sequenced to estimate repertoire size and the extent of clonotype sharing between individuals. Different laboratories and diverse techniques were used to prepare libraries and sequence TCR repertoires, to increase sequencing depth and limit assay-specific biases. Between about 0.94 and 10 billion PBMCs per donor were obtained by leukapheresis.

CD8 naive samples consisted of CD45RO-negative cells that were positively selected for CCR7, yielding a CD45RA+CCR7+ population without TemRA cells. Healthy HIV-negative adults with no recently reported acute infections or vaccinations were included as donors. Only Caucasian adults living in Nashville, Tennessee, USA were represented among the donors. Blood was obtained by leukapheresis, after which PBMCs were separated by Ficoll-Histopaque density gradient centrifugation and cryopreserved in liquid nitrogen vapor phase. Analytical flow cytometry was used to check the purity and quantity of each magnetically sorted T cell population. Genomic DNA was isolated from every sorted fraction and measured by UV absorbance on a Nanodrop 2000c. Study-wide conclusions, independent of this receptor: Naive subsets generally had larger estimated clonotype richness than memory subsets did. Pairwise subsampling led to the expectation that sequencing depth would affect the degree of clonotype sharing among donors. Compared with non-shared clonotypes, clonotypes shared by all four sorted-subset donors had higher generation probabilities. Only blood was sampled, and tissue TCR repertoires likely differ from those in blood. Incomplete sequencing was indicated by rarefaction of sorted-subset datasets, despite the large sequencing depth. Across a handful of donors, around 5.4% of naive CD4, 3% to 3.5% of naive CD8, around 2.1% of memory CD4, and about 0.4% of memory CD8 clonotypes were shared. The small number of donors limited the genetic and exposure-history diversity represented.

Looking up the germline V gene yields CDR1 SQVTM and CDR2 ANQGSEA. V has 2 bases trimmed and J has 6 bases trimmed; junction bases matching no gene number 16. The CDR3, from cysteine to phenylalanine, totals 16 residues. Just the 48-base CDR3 DNA is kept, in frame starting at base 1. Using the deep immunoSEQ assay, multiplex PCR amplified TCR CDR3 regions from genomic DNA. Extracted genomic DNA from each cell subset was spread evenly across all wells of several immunoSEQ 96-well plates, with each plate serving as a replicate. Each replicate PCR for sorted subsets received approximately 220 ng genomic DNA, equal to roughly 30,000 T cell genomes. Purified libraries were measured with a Qubit 3.0 fluorometer, size-checked on a Bioanalyzer 2100, and measured again with the KAPA Library Quantification kit. A separate single-read 150-cycle Illumina NextSeq 550 flow cell was used to sequence each immunoSEQ 96-well plate. In the source study's methods: Because the immunoSEQ output included only junctional sequences and no quality scores, the filtering could not be the same as the filtering used for full-length reads. Sequences were annotated with PyIR, a Python wrapper for IgBLAST v1.9, using IMGT germline references to assign V/J genes and CDR3. Reads were removed for weak V/J assignments (E-value above 1e-6), missing CDR3, stop codons, out-of-frame junctions, or ambiguous translated residues. V3J clonotypes were defined as sequences sharing the same inferred V gene, J gene, and CDR3 amino acid sequence. The percentage overlap between two repertoires was calculated by dividing the number of shared unique clonotypes by the size of the smaller repertoire. Three approaches were used to assess repertoire richness: RTK rarefaction, the Chao1 estimator, and Recon v2.1 estimates of unobserved clonotypes. Generation probabilities were computed with OLGA for all TCRbeta clonotypes obtained by the gDNA method from several donors. TCRdb retrieved this table from immuneACCESS and kept in-frame rearrangements only. Not all clones are present; in checked studies, unresolved V genes account for under half, and no reason is known for the remainder. The V and J calls and clone size were taken over from that table, and D and trimming were inferred from the DNA. This sample holds about 2 million clones; about 95% were observed only once. The top ten constitute less than 1.5% of the sample.

As concerns this clone: Its antigen specificity is not known. No qualities accompany the bases; no much larger clone lies one base away.

The chain was built from TRBV29-1 and TRBJ2-7, with 7 junctional bases fitting TRBD2. The clonotype originates from a man between 18 and 35 years old in good health. The sample comprised naive CD8+ T cells sorted from blood. The cell subset or site label for this specimen denotes: CD45RA+CCR7+. The CDR3: CSVEPLGGGNYVEQYF. In nucleotide form, the sequence is TGCAGCGTTGAACCGCTCGGCGGGGGAAACTACGTCGAGCAGTACTTC.